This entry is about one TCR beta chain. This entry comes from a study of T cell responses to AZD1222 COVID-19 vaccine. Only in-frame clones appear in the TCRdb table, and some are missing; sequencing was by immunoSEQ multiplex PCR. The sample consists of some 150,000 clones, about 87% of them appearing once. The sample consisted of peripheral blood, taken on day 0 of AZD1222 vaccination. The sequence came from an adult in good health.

The CDR3 protein is CASSKGELNTEAFF. The DNA of the CDR3 is TGTGCCAGCAGTAAGGGGGAATTGAACACTGAAGCTTTCTTT. The J gene is TRBJ1-1, the V gene TRBV2; D is possibly TRBD1 (6 bases). Trimming pared 5 bases from V and 0 bases from J, leaving 10 bases between. There are 14 residues in the CDR3. The germline CDR1 and CDR2 sequences are SNHLY and FYNNEI.